These 21 T cell receptor beta chains came from one sample sequenced in a study of OX40 agonist ivuxolimab in advanced cancers. Here immunoSEQ multiplex PCR was the method, and the copy in TCRdb shows in-frame clones only, minus some. This sample has 55,000 to 90,000 clones, with about 91% found just once. The starting material was CD4+ or CD8+ T cells sorted from blood, obtained in a trial of the OX40 agonist ivuxolimab. The receptors shown here come from an adult with an advanced solid tumor such as melanoma, head and neck, liver or kidney cancer.

A note on this clone: Additional DNA sequences in this sample encode the identical CDR3. The V and J genes are TRBV5-1 and TRBJ1-2; D unresolved. This CDR3 comprises 13 residues. The germline V gene has CDR1 SGHRS and CDR2 YFSETQ. V was cut by 2 bases and J by 2 bases, with 7 bases left in between. The CDR3 is CASSLGQNYGYTF. CDR3 DNA: TGCGCCAGCAGCTTAGGCCAGAACTATGGCTACACCTTC. The whole variable domain, remainder taken from reference TRBV5-1 and TRBJ1-2, is KAGVTQTPRYLIKTRGQQVTLSCSPISGHRSVSWYQQTPGQGLQFLFEYFSETQRNKGNFPGRFSGRQFSNSRSEMNVSTLELGDSALYLCASSLGQNYGYTFGSGTRLTVV.

The chain joins TRBV16 to TRBJ1-2; TRBD1 matches at 9 bases. Germline CDR1 KGHSY, CDR2 FQNENV. The V and J ends lost 2 bases and 8 bases, in that order; junction bases with no gene match: 12. The CDR3 has 16 amino acids. The CDR3 protein is CASSQSEHRGRRGYTF. The CDR3 DNA is TGTGCCAGCAGCCAAAGTGAGCACAGGGGGCGGCGGGGCTACACCTTC.

This CDR3 reads CASSQSSTSDQETQYF. DNA for the CDR3: TGTGCCAGCAGCCAATCCTCGACTTCAGATCAAGAGACCCAGTACTTC. The chain combines TRBV4-2 with TRBJ2-5; D remains unclear. Germline CDR1 reads LGHNA; CDR2 reads YNFKEQ. Trimming removed 2 bases from V and 2 bases from J, with 15 bases in between. The CDR3 has 16 residues.

The chain has TRBV2 and TRBJ1-6; 9 bases match TRBD1. In germline, CDR1 is SNHLY, CDR2 FYNNEI. The CDR3 length is 15 residues. Trimming took 6 bases from V and 11 from J; bases not matched to a gene: 11. CDR3 residues: CASSVSGQGRPPLHF. The CDR3 coding sequence is TGTGCCAGCAGCGTCTCGGGACAGGGCCGCCCACCCCTCCACTTT.

Written as DNA, the CDR3 is TGTGCCAGCAGGACTAATCGCCGGGACAGTGAAGCTTTCTTT. It yields the protein CASRTNRRDSEAFF. V gene TRBV6-1 combines with J gene TRBJ1-1; 7 bases are shared with TRBD1. With 6 bases clipped from V and 7 bases from J, the junction kept 11 bases outside the gene matches. Germline assignment: CDR1 MNHNS and CDR2 SASEGT. This CDR3 is 14 amino acids long.

The chain has TRBV7-9 and TRBJ1-2; 8 nucleotides align to TRBD1. CDR3 length equals 13 residues. V gave up 3 bases and J gave up 6 bases; unmatched junction bases: 3. CDR1 and CDR2 (germline): SEHNR, FQNEAQ (reference sequence). This CDR3 reads CASSFGQGDGYTF. The CDR3 DNA follows: TGTGCCAGCAGCTTTGGACAGGGAGATGGCTACACCTTC. Complete variable domain (other parts from reference TRBV7-9 and TRBJ1-2): DTGVSQNPRHKITKRGQNVTFRCDPISEHNRLYWYRQTLGQGPEFLTYFQNEAQLEKSRLLSDRFSAERPKGSFSTLEIQRTEQGDSAMYLCASSFGQGDGYTFGSGTRLTVV.

The chain combines TRBV7-2 with TRBJ1-5; no clear D gene. The germline V and J ends were trimmed by 7 bases and 14 bases, with 18 bases remaining between them. The CDR3 sequence is 12 residues long. Per the germline V gene, CDR1 is SGHTA and CDR2 is FQGNSA. The CDR3 spells CASIGRECDEHF. DNA of the CDR3: TGTGCCAGCATAGGAAGGGAGTGTGACGAGCATTTT.

This chain links TRBV28 with TRBJ2-1; D is ambiguous. The CDR3 consists of 16 residues. The V end lost 10 bases, the J end lost 0 bases, and 19 bases lay between the germline ends. Germline V gives CDR1 MDHEN, CDR2 SYDVKM. The CDR3 DNA follows: TGTGCCACCGCCCGGCCGGGTGTGAGCTCCTACAATGAGCAGTTCTTC. It encodes CATARPGVSSYNEQFF.

This sequence joins TRBV18 and TRBJ2-7, with 11 nucleotides matching TRBD2. The CDR3 has 15 residues. V gave up 6 bases and J gave up 0 bases; unmatched junction bases: 4. CDR1 KGHSH and CDR2 LQKENI come from the germline V gene. CDR3 loop: CASSLGTSGSYEQYF. CDR3 sequence (DNA): TGTGCCAGCTCGCTAGGGACTAGCGGCTCCTACGAGCAGTACTTC.

The CDR3 DNA is TGCGCCAGCAGCTTAAGTAACGAGCAGTACTTC. The encoded protein is CASSLSNEQYF. The chain uses TRBV5-1 and TRBJ2-7; D remains unclear. The V end lost 2 bases, the J end lost 5 bases, and 5 bases lay between the germline ends. The CDR3 runs 11 residues. The germline gives CDR1 SGHRS, CDR2 YFSETQ.

This clone was found once. The chain employs TRBV18 and TRBJ2-7; either TRBD1 or TRBD2 may supply D (5 bases each). This CDR3 region has 14 residues. V was shortened by 6 bases and J by 5 bases, with 17 bases between the two germline ends. The germline V gene has CDR1 KGHSH and CDR2 LQKENI. The CDR3 protein is CASSQQGPQDEQYF. The CDR3, as DNA: TGTGCCAGCTCGCAGCAGGGACCCCAGGACGAGCAGTACTTC.

The V and J genes are TRBV5-1 and TRBJ2-1, with 15 bases aligning to TRBD2. J was trimmed by 9 bases and V by 3 bases; bases with no gene match: 4. The germline CDR1 and CDR2 sequences are SGHRS and YFSETQ. This CDR3 is built from 15 residues. The CDR3 nucleotides are TGCGCCAGCAGCTCGGGACTAGCGGGAGGATCTGAGCAGTTCTTC. Amino acid sequence: CASSSGLAGGSEQFF. The whole variable domain, remainder taken from reference TRBV5-1 and TRBJ2-1, is KAGVTQTPRYLIKTRGQQVTLSCSPISGHRSVSWYQQTPGQGLQFLFEYFSETQRNKGNFPGRFSGRQFSNSRSEMNVSTLELGDSALYLCASSSGLAGGSEQFFGPGTRLTVL.

This chain joins TRBV18 and TRBJ1-1; possible D gene TRBD1, 5 bases. V lost 1 base to trimming and J lost 7 bases, with 19 bases between them. Per germline, CDR1 KGHSH and CDR2 LQKENI. This CDR3 comprises 16 residues. The CDR3 spells CASSPRLQGPVGEAFF. The CDR3 bases are TGTGCCAGCTCACCACGTCTTCAGGGACCGGTTGGTGAAGCTTTCTTT.

V usage is TRBV5-6 and J usage is TRBJ2-3; the match to TRBD1 covers 9 bases. The germline CDR1 and CDR2 sequences are SGHDT and YYEEEE. CDR3 length equals 17 residues. Losses at the gene ends were 0 bases for V and 4 bases for J; bases not matched to a gene: 9. CDR3 bases: TGTGCCAGCAGCTTGGAGTACAGGGGGCGCCGGGCAGATACGCAGTATTTT. Its translation is CASSLEYRGRRADTQYF.

This clone was seen a single time. The CDR3 loop is CASTLDRQDTEAFF. The DNA of the CDR3 is TGTGCCAGCACCTTAGACAGGCAGGACACTGAAGCTTTCTTT. The chain links TRBV6-1 to TRBJ1-1, with D maybe TRBD1 (6 bases). V was cut by 7 bases and J by 3 bases, with 15 bases left in between. CDR1 is MNHNS, CDR2 SASEGT, per germline. CDR3 length: 14 amino acids.

The V and J genes are TRBV4-2 and TRBJ1-3, with D unresolved. Germline lookup yields CDR1 LGHNA and CDR2 YNFKEQ. The CDR3 length is 17 residues. V lost 1 base and J lost 0, with 13 bases in between. The DNA for the CDR3 is TGTGCCAGCAGCCAAGGGGCGGTTTCTAACTCTGGAAACACCATATATTTT. Translating it yields CASSQGAVSNSGNTIYF.

The J gene is TRBJ2-7, the V gene TRBV10-3, with D hard to call. The CDR3 has 15 amino acids. V was pared by 3 bases and J by 2 bases, with 14 bases between. CDR1 and CDR2 from the germline V gene are ENHRY and SYGVKD. CDR3 sequence (DNA): TGTGCCATCAGTGAAGTCAGCAAAGGCCCCTACGAGCAGTACTTC. Translation: CAISEVSKGPYEQYF.

V gene TRBV5-5 combines with J gene TRBJ1-1; D may be TRBD1 (5 bases). Germline-derived CDR1 and CDR2 are SGHKS and YYEKEE (reference sequence). The CDR3 extends over 13 amino acids. V dropped 2 bases and J dropped 4 bases, with 9 bases sitting between them. In nucleotides, the CDR3 is TGTGCCAGCAGCTTTACGGGGGTCACTGAAGCTTTCTTT. This sequence encodes CASSFTGVTEAFF.

The chain links TRBV5-3 to TRBJ1-3, with D tentatively TRBD1 (5 bases). TRBV5-3 counts as an open reading frame of uncertain function. V was clipped by 4 bases and J by 0 bases, with 14 bases between them. There are 16 residues in the CDR3. CDR3 region: CARSPAHRSSGNTIYF. CDR3 DNA sequence: TGTGCCAGAAGCCCGGCTCACAGGAGCTCTGGAAACACCATATATTTT.

This CDR3 reads CASSLGRRGQPQHF. Here the CDR3 DNA reads TGTGCCAGCAGCTTAGGGCGTAGAGGTCAGCCCCAGCATTTT. The V call is TRBV7-2, the J call TRBJ1-5; no reliable D call. This CDR3 has 14 amino acids. The germline V gene encodes CDR1 SGHTA and CDR2 FQGNSA. V was cut by 1 base and J by 6 bases, with 10 bases left in between.

The rearrangement links TRBV11-3 to TRBJ2-3; 12 bases line up with TRBD2. The CDR3 has 14 amino acids. With V trimmed by 5 bases and J by 5 bases, 2 bases remained unmatched. Germline loops: CDR1 SGHNT, CDR2 YENEEA. As DNA, the CDR3 is TGTGCCAGCAGCATGGGACTAGCGGGAGATACGCAGTATTTT. Translating gives CASSMGLAGDTQYF.